This is a list of T cell receptor beta chains from one sample in a study of blood T cell repertoires in COVID-19. Measured with immunoSEQ multiplex PCR; TCRdb has only the in-frame clones, and not every one. Of approximately 160,000 clones in the sample, approximately 80% were seen once. The source material was peripheral blood. The receptors shown here come from a man aged 55 to 69 with acute or convalescent COVID-19. Both conserved end residues are part of each CDR3. A D gene is named only where the DNA matches it firmly. Only part of the rows carry a size: once, few, many, or a class if the clone is expanded.

>NA|13|once|TRBV9|TRBJ2-4
TGTGCCAGCAGCTCAACGGTTCAAAACATTCAGTACTTC
CASSSTVQNIQYF
>NA|12|NA|TRBV6-6|TRBJ1-4
TGTGCCAGCCGACAGAGTAATGAAAAACTGTTTTTT
CASRQSNEKLFF
>NA|15|NA|TRBV11-1|TRBJ1-5
TGTGCCAGCAGCCCCACAGGGAAGGGCAATCAGCCCCAGCATTTT
CASSPTGKGNQPQHF
>TRBD1|13|NA|TRBV30|TRBJ1-1
TGTGCCTGGGACAGGGGGCAGCTGCCTGAAGCTTTCTTT
CAWDRGQLPEAFF
>TRBD2|13|NA|TRBV6-5|TRBJ2-7
TGTGCCGGGGGGGGGATTAGTAGGGACGAGCAGTACTTC
CAGGGISRDEQYF
>TRBD1|14|NA|TRBV7-2|TRBJ2-5
TGTGCCAGCAGCAACGACAGTCGGGACAGGACCCAGTACTTC
CASSNDSRDRTQYF
>TRBD1|18|NA|TRBV7-8|TRBJ2-2
TGTGCCAGCAGCTCACCATTAAACAGGGGGCCGAACACCGGGGAGCTGTTTTTT
CASSSPLNRGPNTGELFF
>NA|15|NA|TRBV4-1|TRBJ2-1
TGCGCCAGCAGCCAAGATAGGCGGAGTTACAATGAGCAGTTCTTC
CASSQDRRSYNEQFF
>TRBD1|14|once|TRBV28|TRBJ1-4
TGTGCCAGCACTTCGGGACAGCTTAATGAAAAACTGTTTTTT
CASTSGQLNEKLFF
>NA|15|NA|TRBV9|TRBJ1-2
TGTGCCAGCAGCGTCCGACACGGGGGTGACTATGGCTACACCTTC
CASSVRHGGDYGYTF
>NA|16|few|TRBV21-1|TRBJ2-7
TGTGCCAGCACCTCGACTAGCGGGGGTATATCCTACGAGCAGTACTTC
CASTSTSGGISYEQYF
>NA|14|NA|TRBV2|TRBJ2-7
TGTGCCAGCAGTGATCATGGCGGAACCTACGAGCAGTACTTC
CASSDHGGTYEQYF
>TRBD1|15|NA|TRBV19|TRBJ1-6
TGTGCCAGTAGTTCCAGACAGGGCGGAACCTCACCCCTCCACTTT
CASSSRQGGTSPLHF
>TRBD1|14|NA|TRBV3-1/TRBV3-2|TRBJ1-4
TGTGCCAGCAGCTCCGGACAGGGAAATGAAAAACTGTTTTTT
CASSSGQGNEKLFF
>TRBD1|14|NA|TRBV7-2|TRBJ2-5
TGTGCCAGCAGCACAGGGACAGATCGAGAGACCCAGTACTTC
CASSTGTDRETQYF
>TRBD1|15|NA|TRBV5-5|TRBJ1-4
TGTGCCAGCAGCCCGGGACAGACTCCTAATGAAAAACTGTTTTTT
CASSPGQTPNEKLFF
>TRBD1|14|NA|TRBV5-1|TRBJ2-1
TGCGCCAGCAGCCTGGGACAGGGGGCGGGGGAGCAGTTCTTC
CASSLGQGAGEQFF
>NA|14|NA|TRBV18|TRBJ2-7
TGTGCCAGCTCACCACCTGAGGGAAGGAGGGAGCAGTACTTC
CASSPPEGRREQYF
>NA|15|NA|TRBV5-6|TRBJ1-2
TGTGCCAGCATCTCGACAGGAAGATACAACTATGGCTACACCTTC
CASISTGRYNYGYTF
>TRBD1|15|NA|TRBV3-1/TRBV3-2|TRBJ2-3
TGTGCCAGCAGCCCGGGACAGGGGGGCACAGATACGCAGTATTTT
CASSPGQGGTDTQYF
>TRBD1|18|NA|TRBV5-1|TRBJ1-1
TGCGCCAGCAGCTTGGGATATGTCAGGGGGCGCGCGGACACTGAAGCTTTCTTT
CASSLGYVRGRADTEAFF
>NA|14|NA|TRBV6-5|TRBJ1-1
TGTGCCAGCACCGCAGGAGGGGAGAACACTGAAGCTTTCTTT
CASTAGGENTEAFF
>NA|14|NA|TRBV30|TRBJ2-5
TGTGCCTGGAGGGGGGCGTCCAGGAGGGAGACCCAGTACTTC
CAWRGASRRETQYF
>TRBD1|15|NA|TRBV11-2|TRBJ1-6
TGTGCCAGCAGCTTCCGGACAGGGACGAATTCACCCCTCCACTTT
CASSFRTGTNSPLHF
>NA|14|NA|TRBV5-1|TRBJ2-5
TGCGCCAGCAGCTTGGCCGTCGGTCAAGAGACCCAGTACTTC
CASSLAVGQETQYF
>TRBD1|13|NA|TRBV12-5|TRBJ1-1
TGTGCTAGTGCCATAAGACAGGGGAGGCAAGCTTTCTTT
CASAIRQGRQAFF
>TRBD1|18|NA|TRBV3-1/TRBV3-2|TRBJ1-6
TGTGCCAGCAGTCAGGGGGCATCACGTTTTTCCTATAATTCACCCCTCCACTTT
CASSQGASRFSYNSPLHF
>NA|14|NA|TRBV4-3|TRBJ2-1
TGCGCCAGCAGCCAGGACTCCGGCTACAATGAGCAGTTCTTC
CASSQDSGYNEQFF
>NA|15|NA|TRBV19|TRBJ1-5
TGTGCCAGTAGTATACGGACAGATTCCAATCAGCCCCAGCATTTT
CASSIRTDSNQPQHF
>NA|12|NA|TRBV5-1|TRBJ2-7
TGCGCCAGAATACTTAGCTCCTACGAGCAGTACTTC
CARILSSYEQYF
>TRBD1|15|NA|TRBV5-1|TRBJ1-1
TGCGCCAGCAGCTTAACCTACGACAGGGCCACTGAAGCTTTCTTT
CASSLTYDRATEAFF
>TRBD1|12|NA|TRBV2|TRBJ1-4
TGTGCCAGCGGGCAGGGGGCAGGAAAACTGTTTTTT
CASGQGAGKLFF
>NA|17|NA|TRBV2|TRBJ1-5
TGTGCCAGCGGAAAAGGCAGTGGGAGAAATAGCAATCAGCCCCAGCATTTT
CASGKGSGRNSNQPQHF
>NA|15|NA|TRBV19|TRBJ2-6
TGTGCCAGTAGTATAGATAACTCTGGGGCCAACGTCCTGACTTTC
CASSIDNSGANVLTF
>TRBD1|14|NA|TRBV19|TRBJ2-1
TGTGCCAGTAGTGCCCGGGCAGGGGGAAATGAGCAGTTCTTC
CASSARAGGNEQFF
>NA|13|NA|TRBV6-5|TRBJ1-2
TGTGCCAGCACCGACAGGCTATCGGATGGCTACACCTTC
CASTDRLSDGYTF
>NA|12|NA|TRBV6-5|TRBJ1-1
TGTGCCAGCACCACCCTGGGCCTTGAAGCTTTCTTT
CASTTLGLEAFF
>NA|15|NA|TRBV18|TRBJ1-5
TGTGCCAGCTCACCTAGTGGAGAAAGCAATCAGCCCCAGCATTTT
CASSPSGESNQPQHF
>NA|16|NA|TRBV6-5|TRBJ2-1
TGTGCCAGCAGTTACTCGATTGGGGGGACCCACAATGAGCAGTTCTTC
CASSYSIGGTHNEQFF
>TRBD1|16|NA|TRBV24-1|TRBJ1-2
TGTGCCACCAGTGATTCCCAGGACAGGGGGCATTATGGCTACACCTTC
CATSDSQDRGHYGYTF
>NA|13|NA|TRBV2|TRBJ1-3
TGTGCCAGCAAGAGGGTGGCTGGAAACACCATATATTTT
CASKRVAGNTIYF
>TRBD1|17|NA|TRBV19|TRBJ1-2
TGTGCCAGTAGTGTCATTACAGGGGGCCTCAGCCCGCACGGCTACACCTTC
CASSVITGGLSPHGYTF
>NA|14|NA|TRBV30|TRBJ1-3
TGTGCCTGGAGTGTACGAGGGTCTGGAAACACCATATATTTT
CAWSVRGSGNTIYF
>NA|16|NA|TRBV15|TRBJ1-5
TGTGCCACCAGCCCACGACGGGGGGATGGCAATCAGCCCCAGCATTTT
CATSPRRGDGNQPQHF
>NA|15|NA|TRBV2|TRBJ1-5
TGTGCCAGTCGCCCGGATAATAGCGCCAATCAGCCCCAGCATTTT
CASRPDNSANQPQHF
>NA|11|few|TRBV29-1|TRBJ2-7
TGCAGCGTTGAGAGACACCACGAGCAGTACTTC
CSVERHHEQYF
>TRBD2|15|NA|TRBV7-3|TRBJ2-1
TGTGCCAGCAGCTTAACTGCGGGGGGGAACAATGAGCAGTTCTTC
CASSLTAGGNNEQFF
>TRBD2|18|NA|TRBV5-1|TRBJ2-3
TGCGCCAGCAGCTTGAGGACTAGCGGGGGGAGGTGGCCAGATACGCAGTATTTT
CASSLRTSGGRWPDTQYF
>TRBD1|15|once|TRBV27|TRBJ2-1
TGTGCCAGCAGTGACGGGACAGGGGCGTTCAATGAGCAGTTCTTC
CASSDGTGAFNEQFF
>TRBD1|18|NA|TRBV29-1|TRBJ2-2
TGCAGCGTTGCCGGCTCCCCGGGACAGGGGGCATACACCGGGGAGCTGTTTTTT
CSVAGSPGQGAYTGELFF
>NA|15|NA|TRBV10-1|TRBJ2-7
TGCGCCAGCAGTGAGGGGGCAGGGTACCCCTACGAGCAGTACTTC
CASSEGAGYPYEQYF
>TRBD1|16|NA|TRBV29-1|TRBJ2-2
TGCAGCGTTGAAGACCGGACAGGGCGAAACACCGGGGAGCTGTTTTTT
CSVEDRTGRNTGELFF
>TRBD1|15|NA|TRBV7-9|TRBJ1-6
TGTGCCAGCAGCTTAGAGACAGGGCGGAATTCACCCCTCCACTTT
CASSLETGRNSPLHF
>NA|13|NA|TRBV5-1|TRBJ2-3
TGCGCCAGCAGCACACTAGGCACAGATACGCAGTATTTT
CASSTLGTDTQYF
>TRBD1|14|NA|TRBV5-4|TRBJ2-7
TGTGCCATCACTCCGGGGCAGGGGGTGAGCGAGCAGTACTTC
CAITPGQGVSEQYF